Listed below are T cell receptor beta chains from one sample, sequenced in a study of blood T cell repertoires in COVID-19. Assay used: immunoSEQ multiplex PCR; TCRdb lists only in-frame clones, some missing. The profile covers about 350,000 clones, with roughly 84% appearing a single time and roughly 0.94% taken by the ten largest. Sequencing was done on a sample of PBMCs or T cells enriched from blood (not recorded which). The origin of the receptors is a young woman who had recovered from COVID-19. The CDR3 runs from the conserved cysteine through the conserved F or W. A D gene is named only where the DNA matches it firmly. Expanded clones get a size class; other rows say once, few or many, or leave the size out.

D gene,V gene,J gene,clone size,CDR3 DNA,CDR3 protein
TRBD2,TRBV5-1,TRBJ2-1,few,TGCGCCAGCAGCTTAACCATTAGCGGGGGGGAGAATGAGCAGTTCTTC,CASSLTISGGENEQFF
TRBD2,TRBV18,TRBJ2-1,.,TGTGCCAGCTCCCCTCGACTAGCGGGGGGCCGTCATGAGCAGTTCTTC,CASSPRLAGGRHEQFF
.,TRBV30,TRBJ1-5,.,TGTGCCTGGAGTGTTGCCAGGGGAATAGGCAATCAGCCCCAGCATTTT,CAWSVARGIGNQPQHF
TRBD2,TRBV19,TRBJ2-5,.,TGTGCCAGTAGTATAGGGACTAGCGGGGGGCCGTTGAAGACCCAGTACTTC,CASSIGTSGGPLKTQYF
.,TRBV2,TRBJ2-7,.,TGTGCCAGCGGCAGGGACACGTACGAGCAGTACTTC,CASGRDTYEQYF
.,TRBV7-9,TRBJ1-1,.,TGTGCCAGCAGCTACGCCCTCAGGGTAGGAAGCACTGAAGCTTTCTTT,CASSYALRVGSTEAFF
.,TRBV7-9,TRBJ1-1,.,TGTGCCAGCAGACTGATGAACACTGAAGCTTTCTTT,CASRLMNTEAFF
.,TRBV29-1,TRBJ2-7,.,TGCAGCGTTGTGGTGGGGCCTACCTACGAGCAGTACTTC,CSVVVGPTYEQYF
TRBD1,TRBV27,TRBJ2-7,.,TGTGCCAGCAGTCTTACCGGGACAGAAAGCTCCTACGAGCAGTACTTC,CASSLTGTESSYEQYF
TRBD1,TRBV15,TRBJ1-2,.,TGTGCCACCAGCAGCCTACCGCGGGACAGGGGGGACTGGGGCTACACCTTC,CATSSLPRDRGDWGYTF
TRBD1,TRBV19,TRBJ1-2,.,TGTGCCAGTAGTAGCGGACAGGGCTATGGCTACACCTTC,CASSSGQGYGYTF
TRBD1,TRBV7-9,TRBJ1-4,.,TGTGCCAGCAGCTTCGGTTCAGGGGGCGGTGAAAAACTGTTTTTT,CASSFGSGGGEKLFF
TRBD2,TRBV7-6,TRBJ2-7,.,TGTGCCAGCAGCTTAGGGCTAGCGGCTGTTGACAAGCAGTACTTC,CASSLGLAAVDKQYF
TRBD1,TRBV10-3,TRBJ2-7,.,TGTGCCATCAGTGCCGGGACAGGGAGTCCCTACGAGCAGTACTTC,CAISAGTGSPYEQYF
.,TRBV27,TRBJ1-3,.,TGTGCCAGCAAGAAGGAGTCTGGAAACACCATATATTTT,CASKKESGNTIYF
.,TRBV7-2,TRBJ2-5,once,TGTGCCAGCAGCTTAGCAACAGGGTTCCAAGAGACCCAGTACTTC,CASSLATGFQETQYF
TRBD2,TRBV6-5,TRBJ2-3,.,TGTGCCAGCCTCGAGGAGCGGGGATACACAGATACGCAGTATTTT,CASLEERGYTDTQYF
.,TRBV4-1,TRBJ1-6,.,TGCGCCAGCAGCCAAGTCGGCTCCTATAATTCACCCCTCCACTTT,CASSQVGSYNSPLHF
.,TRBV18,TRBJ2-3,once,TGTGCCAGCTCGCGCGGGCGGGGTAGCACAGATACGCAGTATTTT,CASSRGRGSTDTQYF
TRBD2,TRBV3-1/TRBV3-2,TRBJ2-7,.,TGTGCCAGCAGCTCAAGCGGGGTCTCCTACGAGCAGTACTTC,CASSSSGVSYEQYF
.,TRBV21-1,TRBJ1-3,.,TGTGCCAGCATCGTAGGGGACAGGGAGGGCTCTGGAACTGGAAACACCATATATTTT,CASIVGDREGSGTGNTIYF
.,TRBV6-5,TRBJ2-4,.,TGTGCCAGCAGTTACTCTAACAGTATGAAAAACATTCAGTACTTC,CASSYSNSMKNIQYF
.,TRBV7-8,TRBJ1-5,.,TGTGCCAGCAGGTTAGGGAGTAGCAATCAGCCCCAGCATTTT,CASRLGSSNQPQHF
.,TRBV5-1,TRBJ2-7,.,TGCGCCAGCAGCTTGGGACAGGATAATCAGTACTTC,CASSLGQDNQYF
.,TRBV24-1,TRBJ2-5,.,TGTGCCACCAGTGATTCCTGGGGGGAATCAGGAGAGACCCAGTACTTC,CATSDSWGESGETQYF
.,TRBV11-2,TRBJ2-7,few,TGTGCCAGCAGCCCGCGACTAGACTCCTACGAGCAGTACTTC,CASSPRLDSYEQYF
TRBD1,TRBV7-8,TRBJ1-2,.,TGTGCCAGCAGCCAACGGGACAGACAGACTTTGGATGGCTACACCTTC,CASSQRDRQTLDGYTF
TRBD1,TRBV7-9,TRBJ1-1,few,TGTGCCAGCAGCTTAGTTCGGGACAGGAACACTGAAGCTTTCTTT,CASSLVRDRNTEAFF